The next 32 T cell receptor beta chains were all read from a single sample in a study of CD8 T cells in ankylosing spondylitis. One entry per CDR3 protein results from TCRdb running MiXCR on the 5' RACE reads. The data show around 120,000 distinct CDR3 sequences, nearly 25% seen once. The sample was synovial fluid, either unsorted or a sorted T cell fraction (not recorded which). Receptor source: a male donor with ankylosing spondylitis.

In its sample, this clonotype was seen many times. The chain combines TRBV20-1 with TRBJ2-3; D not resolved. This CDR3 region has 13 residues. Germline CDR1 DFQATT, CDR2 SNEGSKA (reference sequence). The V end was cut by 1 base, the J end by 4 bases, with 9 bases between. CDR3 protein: CSARARWADTQYF. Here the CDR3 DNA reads TGCAGTGCTAGAGCCCGATGGGCAGATACGCAGTATTTT.

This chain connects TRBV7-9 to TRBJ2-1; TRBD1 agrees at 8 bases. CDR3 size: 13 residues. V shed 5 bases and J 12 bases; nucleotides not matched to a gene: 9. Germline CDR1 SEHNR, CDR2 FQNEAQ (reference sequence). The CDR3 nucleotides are TGTGCCAGCAGCCCGATCGGACAGGGATGGCAGTTCTTC. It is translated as CASSPIGQGWQFF.

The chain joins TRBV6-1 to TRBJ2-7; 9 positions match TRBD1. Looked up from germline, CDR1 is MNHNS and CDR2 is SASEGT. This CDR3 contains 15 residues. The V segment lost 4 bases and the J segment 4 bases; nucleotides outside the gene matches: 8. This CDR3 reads CASSVLPGQGYEQYV. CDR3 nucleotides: TGTGCCAGCAGTGTCCTCCCGGGACAGGGTTACGAGCAGTACGTC.

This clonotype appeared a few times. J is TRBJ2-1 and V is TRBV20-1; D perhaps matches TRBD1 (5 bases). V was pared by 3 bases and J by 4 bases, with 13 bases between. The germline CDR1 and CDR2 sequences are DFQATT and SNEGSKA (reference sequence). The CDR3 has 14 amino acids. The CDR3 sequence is CSARAQARYNEQFF. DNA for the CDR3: TGCAGTGCTAGGGCACAGGCTCGTTACAATGAGCAGTTCTTC.

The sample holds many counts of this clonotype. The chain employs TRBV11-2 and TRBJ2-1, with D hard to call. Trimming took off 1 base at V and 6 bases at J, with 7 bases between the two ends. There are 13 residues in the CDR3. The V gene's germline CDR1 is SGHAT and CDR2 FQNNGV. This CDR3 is CASSLGRRNEQFF. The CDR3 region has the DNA TGTGCCAGCAGCTTAGGTAGACGCAATGAGCAGTTCTTC.

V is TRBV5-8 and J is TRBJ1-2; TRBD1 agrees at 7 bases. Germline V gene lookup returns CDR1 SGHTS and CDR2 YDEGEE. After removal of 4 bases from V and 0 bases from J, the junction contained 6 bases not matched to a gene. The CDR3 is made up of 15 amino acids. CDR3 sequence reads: CASSTGQLANYGYTF. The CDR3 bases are TGTGCCAGCAGCACGGGACAGCTCGCTAACTATGGCTACACCTTC.

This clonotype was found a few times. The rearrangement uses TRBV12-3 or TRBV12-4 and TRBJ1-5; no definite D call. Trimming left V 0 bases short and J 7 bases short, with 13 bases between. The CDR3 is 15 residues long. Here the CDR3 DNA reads TGTGCCAGCAGTTTAGCAGGGTATGGTGGACAGCCCCAGCATTTT. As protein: CASSLAGYGGQPQHF.

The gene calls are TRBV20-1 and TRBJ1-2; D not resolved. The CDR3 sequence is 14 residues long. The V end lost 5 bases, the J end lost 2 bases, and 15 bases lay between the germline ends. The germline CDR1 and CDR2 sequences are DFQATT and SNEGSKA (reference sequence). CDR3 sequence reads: CSADASGMNYGYTF. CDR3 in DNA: TGCAGTGCTGACGCCTCGGGGATGAACTATGGCTACACCTTC.

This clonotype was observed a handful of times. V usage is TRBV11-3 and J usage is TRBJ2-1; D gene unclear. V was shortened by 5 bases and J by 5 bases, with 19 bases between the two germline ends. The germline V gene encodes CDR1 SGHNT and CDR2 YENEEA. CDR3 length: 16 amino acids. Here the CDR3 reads CASSPPGVDLDNEQFF. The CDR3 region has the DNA TGTGCCAGCAGCCCCCCGGGTGTCGATCTGGACAATGAGCAGTTCTTC.

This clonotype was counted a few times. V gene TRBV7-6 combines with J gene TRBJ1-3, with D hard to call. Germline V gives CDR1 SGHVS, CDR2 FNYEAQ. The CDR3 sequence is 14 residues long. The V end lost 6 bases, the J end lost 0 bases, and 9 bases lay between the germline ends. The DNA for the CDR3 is TGTGCCAGCAGTTACAGTTCCTCTGGAAACACCATATATTTT. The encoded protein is CASSYSSSGNTIYF.

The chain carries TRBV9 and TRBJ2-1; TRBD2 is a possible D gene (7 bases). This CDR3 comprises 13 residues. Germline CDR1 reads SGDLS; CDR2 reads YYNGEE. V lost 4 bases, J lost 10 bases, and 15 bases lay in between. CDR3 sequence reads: CASSPTGGPEQFF. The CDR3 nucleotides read TGTGCCAGCAGCCCCACCGGGGGGCCGGAGCAGTTCTTC.

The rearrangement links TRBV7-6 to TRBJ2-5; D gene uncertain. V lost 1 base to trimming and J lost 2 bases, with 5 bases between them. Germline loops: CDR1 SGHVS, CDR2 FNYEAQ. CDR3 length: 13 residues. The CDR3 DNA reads TGTGCCAGCAGCTTAGTTTTTCAAGAGACCCAGTACTTC. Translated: CASSLVFQETQYF.

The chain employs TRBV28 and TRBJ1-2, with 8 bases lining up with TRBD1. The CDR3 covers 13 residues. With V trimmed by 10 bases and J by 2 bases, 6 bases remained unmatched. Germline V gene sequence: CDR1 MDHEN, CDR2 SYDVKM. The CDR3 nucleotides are TGTGCCACCGAGGACAGGGCGAACTATGGCTACACCTTC. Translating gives CATEDRANYGYTF.

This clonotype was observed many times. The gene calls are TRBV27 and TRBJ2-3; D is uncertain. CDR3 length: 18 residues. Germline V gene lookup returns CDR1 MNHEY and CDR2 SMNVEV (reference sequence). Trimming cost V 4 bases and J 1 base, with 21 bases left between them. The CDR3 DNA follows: TGTGCCAGCAGTTCCCAAGTAACGATTAGCCGACGCACAGATACGCAGTATTTT. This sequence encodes CASSSQVTISRRTDTQYF.

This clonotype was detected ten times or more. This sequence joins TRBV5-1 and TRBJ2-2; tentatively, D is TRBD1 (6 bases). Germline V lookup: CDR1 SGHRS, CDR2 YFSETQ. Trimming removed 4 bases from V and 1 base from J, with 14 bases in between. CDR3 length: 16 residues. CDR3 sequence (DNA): TGCGCCAGCAGCCCCCTGGACAGAGTGAACACCGGGGAGCTGTTTTTT. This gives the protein CASSPLDRVNTGELFF.

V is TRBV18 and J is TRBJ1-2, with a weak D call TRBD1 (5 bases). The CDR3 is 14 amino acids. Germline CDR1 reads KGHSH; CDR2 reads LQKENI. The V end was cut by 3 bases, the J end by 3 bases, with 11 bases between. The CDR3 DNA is TGTGCCAGCTCACCCTCAGGGCTTTACTATGGCTACACCTTC. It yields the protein CASSPSGLYYGYTF.

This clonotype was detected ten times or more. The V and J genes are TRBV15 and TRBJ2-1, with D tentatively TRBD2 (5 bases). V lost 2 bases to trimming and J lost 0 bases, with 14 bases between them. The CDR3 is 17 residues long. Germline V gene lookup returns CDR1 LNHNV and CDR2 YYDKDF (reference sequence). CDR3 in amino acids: CATSRYGAETSYNEQFF. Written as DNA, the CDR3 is TGTGCCACCAGCAGATACGGAGCGGAAACCTCCTACAATGAGCAGTTCTTC.

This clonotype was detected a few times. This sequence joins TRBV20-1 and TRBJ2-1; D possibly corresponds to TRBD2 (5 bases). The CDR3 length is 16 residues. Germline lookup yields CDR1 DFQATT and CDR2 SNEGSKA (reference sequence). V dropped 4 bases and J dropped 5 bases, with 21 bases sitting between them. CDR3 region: CSATPPRLAFNNEQFF. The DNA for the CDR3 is TGCAGTGCTACCCCTCCGAGGCTAGCCTTCAACAATGAGCAGTTCTTC.

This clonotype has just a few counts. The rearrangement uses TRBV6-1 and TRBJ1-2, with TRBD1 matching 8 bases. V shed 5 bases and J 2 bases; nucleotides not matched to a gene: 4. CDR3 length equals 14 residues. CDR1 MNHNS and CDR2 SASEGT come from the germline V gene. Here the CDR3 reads CASSRDRSNYGYTF. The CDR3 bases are TGTGCCAGCAGTAGGGACAGGTCCAACTATGGCTACACCTTC.

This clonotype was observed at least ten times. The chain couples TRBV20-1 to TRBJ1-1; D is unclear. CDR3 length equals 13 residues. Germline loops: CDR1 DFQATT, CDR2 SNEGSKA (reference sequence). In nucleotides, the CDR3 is TGCAGCCCCCTGGGGATATTGAACACTGAAGCTTTCTTT. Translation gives CSPLGILNTEAFF.

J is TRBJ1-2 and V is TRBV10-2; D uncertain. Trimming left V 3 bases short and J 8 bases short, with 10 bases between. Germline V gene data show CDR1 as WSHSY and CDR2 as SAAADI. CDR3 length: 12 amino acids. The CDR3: CASSDKGSGYTF. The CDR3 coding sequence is TGCGCCAGCAGTGATAAGGGTTCGGGCTACACCTTC.

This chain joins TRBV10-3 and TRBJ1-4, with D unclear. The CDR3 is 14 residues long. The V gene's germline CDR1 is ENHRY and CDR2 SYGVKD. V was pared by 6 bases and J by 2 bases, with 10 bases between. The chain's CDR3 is CAIREGMTNEKLFF. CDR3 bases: TGTGCCATCAGAGAAGGGATGACTAATGAAAAACTGTTTTTT.

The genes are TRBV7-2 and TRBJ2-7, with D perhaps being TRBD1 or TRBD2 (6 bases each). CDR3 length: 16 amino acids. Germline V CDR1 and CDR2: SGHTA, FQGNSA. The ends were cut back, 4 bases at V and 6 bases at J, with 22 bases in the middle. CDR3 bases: TGTGCCAGCAGCTCCCAGAGGGGGACTTTTAGTCTCGAGCAGTACTTC. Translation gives CASSSQRGTFSLEQYF.

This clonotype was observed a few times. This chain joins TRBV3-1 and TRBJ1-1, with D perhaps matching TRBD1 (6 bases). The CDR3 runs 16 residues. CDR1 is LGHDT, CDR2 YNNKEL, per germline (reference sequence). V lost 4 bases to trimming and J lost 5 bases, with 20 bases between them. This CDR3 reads CASSPPTGRGKTEAFF. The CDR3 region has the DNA TGTGCCAGCAGCCCCCCGACAGGCCGGGGGAAGACTGAAGCTTTCTTT.

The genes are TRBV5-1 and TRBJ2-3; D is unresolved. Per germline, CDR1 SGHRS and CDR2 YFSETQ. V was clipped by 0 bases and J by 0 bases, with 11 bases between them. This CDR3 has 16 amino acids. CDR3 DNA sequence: TGCGCCAGCAGCTTGGATGGCGCCGCTAGCACAGATACGCAGTATTTT. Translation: CASSLDGAASTDTQYF.

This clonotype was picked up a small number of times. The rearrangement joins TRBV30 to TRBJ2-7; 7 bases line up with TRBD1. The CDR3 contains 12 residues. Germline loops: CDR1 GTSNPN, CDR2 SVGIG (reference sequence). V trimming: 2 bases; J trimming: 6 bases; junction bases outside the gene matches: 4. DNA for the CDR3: TGTGCCTGGAGTAGGGGGCCCTTCGAGCAGTACGTC. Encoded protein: CAWSRGPFEQYV.

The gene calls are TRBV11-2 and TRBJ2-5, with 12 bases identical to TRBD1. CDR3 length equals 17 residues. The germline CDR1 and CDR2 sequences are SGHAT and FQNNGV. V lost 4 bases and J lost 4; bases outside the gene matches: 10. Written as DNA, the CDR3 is TGTGCCAGCAGCTACGGGACAGGGGGCGCGAATTCAGAGACCCAGTACTTC. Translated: CASSYGTGGANSETQYF.

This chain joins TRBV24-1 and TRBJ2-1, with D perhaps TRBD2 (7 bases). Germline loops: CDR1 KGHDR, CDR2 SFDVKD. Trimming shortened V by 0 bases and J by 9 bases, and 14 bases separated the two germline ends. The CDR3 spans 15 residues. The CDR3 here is CATSDLNRGAVEQFF. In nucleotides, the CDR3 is TGTGCCACCAGTGATTTGAATCGGGGGGCTGTTGAGCAGTTCTTC.

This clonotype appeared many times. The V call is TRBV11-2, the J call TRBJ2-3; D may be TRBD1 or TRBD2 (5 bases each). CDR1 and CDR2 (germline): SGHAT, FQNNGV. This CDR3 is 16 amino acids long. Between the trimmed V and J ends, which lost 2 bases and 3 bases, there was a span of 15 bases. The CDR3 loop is CASSLSGTGTTDTQYF. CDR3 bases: TGTGCCAGCAGCTTATCGGGAACAGGAACAACAGATACGCAGTATTTT.

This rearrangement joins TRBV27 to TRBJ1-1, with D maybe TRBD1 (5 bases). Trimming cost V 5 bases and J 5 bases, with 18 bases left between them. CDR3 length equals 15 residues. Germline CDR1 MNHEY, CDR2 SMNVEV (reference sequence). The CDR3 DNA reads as TGTGCCAGCAGTCCATACCGGGACCAGAAGACTGAAGCTTTCTTT. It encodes CASSPYRDQKTEAFF.

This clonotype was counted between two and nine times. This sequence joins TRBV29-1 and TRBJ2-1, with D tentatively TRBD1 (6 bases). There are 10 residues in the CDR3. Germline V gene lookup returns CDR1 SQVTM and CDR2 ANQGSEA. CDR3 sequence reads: CRATGNEQFF. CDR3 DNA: TGCAGGGCTACAGGGAATGAGCAGTTCTTC.

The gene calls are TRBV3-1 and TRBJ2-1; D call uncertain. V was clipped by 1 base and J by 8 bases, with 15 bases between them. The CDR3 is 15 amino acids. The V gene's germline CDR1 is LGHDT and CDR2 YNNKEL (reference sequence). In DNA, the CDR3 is TGTGCCAGCAGCCAAGGGGCTAGTTCGTTAGATGAGCAGTTCTTC. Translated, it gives CASSQGASSLDEQFF.